This T cell receptor beta chain came from a study of shared clonotypes between healthy human individuals. Study-level background: Researchers drew samples from a couple of women and a few men aged 18 to 49.

The V end lost 5 bases, the J end lost 2 bases, and 13 bases lay between the germline ends. The CDR3 extends over 14 amino acids. Looked up from germline, CDR1 is SGHDN and CDR2 is FVKESK. Positive CCR7 selection of CD45RO-negative cells yielded the naive CD8 cells, and terminally differentiated effector memory CD45RA+ cells were excluded. Per the study methods: Filtering differed because ImmunoSEQ produced junction-only sequences that carried no quality scores. Method: immunoSEQ multiplex PCR; TCRdb's copy keeps in-frame clones and lacks some. V and J calls and clone size are as listed in that table; D and trimming were resolved from the DNA. Of millions of clones in the sample, approximately 95% were seen once.

This chain connects TRBV14 to TRBJ2-7; D is perhaps TRBD1 or TRBD2 (5 bases each). Sequencing was done on a sample of naive CD8+ T cells sorted from blood. This receptor was obtained from a young man in good health. The CDR3 here is CASSLGTVPYEQYF. The CDR3 DNA follows: TGTGCCAGCAGCTTAGGGACGGTCCCCTACGAGCAGTACTTC.